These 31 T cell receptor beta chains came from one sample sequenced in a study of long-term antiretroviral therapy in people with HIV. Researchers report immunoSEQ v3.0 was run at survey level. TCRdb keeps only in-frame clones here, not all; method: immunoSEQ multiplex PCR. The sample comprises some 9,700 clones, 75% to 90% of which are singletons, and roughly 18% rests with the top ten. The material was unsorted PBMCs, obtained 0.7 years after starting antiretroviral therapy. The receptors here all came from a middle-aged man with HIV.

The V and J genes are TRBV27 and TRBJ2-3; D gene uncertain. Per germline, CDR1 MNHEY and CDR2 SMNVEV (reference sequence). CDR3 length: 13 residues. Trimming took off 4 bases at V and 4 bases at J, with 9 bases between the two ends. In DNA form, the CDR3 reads TGTGCCAGCAGTTACACAGTGGCAGATACGCAGTATTTT. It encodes CASSYTVADTQYF.

CDR3 amino acids: CASSLAYSGRETQYF. The CDR3 DNA sequence: TGTGCCAGCAGCTTGGCCTATAGCGGGAGGGAGACCCAGTACTTC. This chain links TRBV7-8 with TRBJ2-5, with 10 nucleotides matching TRBD2. The germline CDR1 and CDR2 sequences are SGHVS and FQNEAQ. Trimming removed 3 bases from V and 5 bases from J; junction bases left unmatched: 6. The CDR3 consists of 15 residues.

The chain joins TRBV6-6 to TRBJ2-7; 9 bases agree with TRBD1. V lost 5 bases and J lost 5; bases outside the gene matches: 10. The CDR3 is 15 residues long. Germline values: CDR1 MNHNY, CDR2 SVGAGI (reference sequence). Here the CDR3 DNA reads TGTGCCAGCAGTGTCGGGACAGGGATGCGGAACGAGCAGTACTTC. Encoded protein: CASSVGTGMRNEQYF.

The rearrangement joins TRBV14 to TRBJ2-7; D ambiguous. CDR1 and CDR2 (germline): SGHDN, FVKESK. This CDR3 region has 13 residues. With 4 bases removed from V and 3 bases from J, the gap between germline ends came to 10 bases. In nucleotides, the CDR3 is TGTGCCAGCAGCCCGGACGTACGCTACGAGCAGTACTTC. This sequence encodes CASSPDVRYEQYF.

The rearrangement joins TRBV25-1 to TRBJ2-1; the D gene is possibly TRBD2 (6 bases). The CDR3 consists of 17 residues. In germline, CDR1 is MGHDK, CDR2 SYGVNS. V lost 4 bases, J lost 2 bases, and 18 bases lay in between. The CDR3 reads CASSGDSNSGPYNEQFF. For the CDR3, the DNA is TGTGCCAGCAGTGGGGACTCAAATAGTGGCCCCTACAATGAGCAGTTCTTC.

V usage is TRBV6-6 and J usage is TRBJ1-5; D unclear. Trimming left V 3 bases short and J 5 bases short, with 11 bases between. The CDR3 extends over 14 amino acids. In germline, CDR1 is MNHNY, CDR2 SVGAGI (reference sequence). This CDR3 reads CASSYQFSDQPQHF. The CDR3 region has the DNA TGTGCCAGCAGTTATCAGTTCTCCGATCAGCCCCAGCATTTT.

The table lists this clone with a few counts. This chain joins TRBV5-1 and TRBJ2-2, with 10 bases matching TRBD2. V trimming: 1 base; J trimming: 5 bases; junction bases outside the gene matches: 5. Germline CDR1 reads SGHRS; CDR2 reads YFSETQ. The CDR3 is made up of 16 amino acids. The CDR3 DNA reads TGCGCCAGCAGCTTGCTAGCGGGGGAAGGGACCGGGGAGCTGTTTTTT. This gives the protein CASSLLAGEGTGELFF.

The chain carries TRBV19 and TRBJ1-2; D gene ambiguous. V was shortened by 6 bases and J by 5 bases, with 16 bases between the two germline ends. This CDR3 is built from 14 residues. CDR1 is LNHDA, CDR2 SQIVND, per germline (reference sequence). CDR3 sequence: CASRTEGRWYGYTF. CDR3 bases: TGTGCCAGTAGGACGGAAGGGCGCTGGTATGGCTACACCTTC. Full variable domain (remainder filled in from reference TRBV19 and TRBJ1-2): DGGITQSPKYLFRKEGQNVTLSCEQNLNHDAMYWYRQDPGQGLRLIYYSQIVNDFQKGDIAEGYSVSREKKESFPLTVTSAQKNPTAFYLCASRTEGRWYGYTFGSGTRLTVV.

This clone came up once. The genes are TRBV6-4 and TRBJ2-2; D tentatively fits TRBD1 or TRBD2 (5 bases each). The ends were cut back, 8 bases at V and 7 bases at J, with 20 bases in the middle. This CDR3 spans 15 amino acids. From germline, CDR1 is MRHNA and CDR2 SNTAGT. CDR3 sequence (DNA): TGTGCCAGCCCAACCGTTGGGGGTGGCGGCGGGGAGCTGTTTTTT. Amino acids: CASPTVGGGGGELFF.

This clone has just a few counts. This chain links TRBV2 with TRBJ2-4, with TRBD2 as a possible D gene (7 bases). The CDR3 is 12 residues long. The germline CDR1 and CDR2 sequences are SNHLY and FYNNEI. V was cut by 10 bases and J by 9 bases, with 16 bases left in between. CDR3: CATNLRGGIQYF. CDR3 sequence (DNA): TGTGCCACCAACTTGAGGGGGGGCATTCAGTACTTC.

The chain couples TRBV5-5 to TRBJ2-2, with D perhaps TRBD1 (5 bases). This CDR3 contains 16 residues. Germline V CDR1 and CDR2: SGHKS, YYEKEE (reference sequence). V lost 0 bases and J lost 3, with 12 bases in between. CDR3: CASSLALRVDTGELFF. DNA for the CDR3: TGTGCCAGCAGCTTGGCCCTCAGGGTGGACACCGGGGAGCTGTTTTTT.

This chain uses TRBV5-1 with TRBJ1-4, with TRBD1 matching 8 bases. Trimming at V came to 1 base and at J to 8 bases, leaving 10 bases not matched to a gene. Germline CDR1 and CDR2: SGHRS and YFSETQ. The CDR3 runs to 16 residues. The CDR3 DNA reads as TGCGCCAGCAGCTTGCAGCAGGGGGCGCCGGGGGAAAAACTGTTTTTT. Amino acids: CASSLQQGAPGEKLFF. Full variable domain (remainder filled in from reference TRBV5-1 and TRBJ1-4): KAGVTQTPRYLIKTRGQQVTLSCSPISGHRSVSWYQQTPGQGLQFLFEYFSETQRNKGNFPGRFSGRQFSNSRSEMNVSTLELGDSALYLCASSLQQGAPGEKLFFGSGTQLSVL.

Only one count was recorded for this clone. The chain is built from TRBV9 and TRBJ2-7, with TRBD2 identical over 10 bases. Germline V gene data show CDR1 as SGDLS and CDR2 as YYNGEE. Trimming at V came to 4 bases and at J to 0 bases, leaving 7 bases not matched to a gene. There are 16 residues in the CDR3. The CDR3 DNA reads TGTGCCAGCAGCCCACTTCTAGCGGGAGCCTCCTACGAGCAGTACTTC. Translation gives CASSPLLAGASYEQYF.

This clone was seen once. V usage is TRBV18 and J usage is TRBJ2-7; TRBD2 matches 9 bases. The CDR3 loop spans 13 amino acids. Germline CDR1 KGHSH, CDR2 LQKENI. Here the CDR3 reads CASGRGLAGVVYF. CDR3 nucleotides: TGTGCGAGCGGACGCGGGTTAGCGGGAGTGGTGTACTTC.

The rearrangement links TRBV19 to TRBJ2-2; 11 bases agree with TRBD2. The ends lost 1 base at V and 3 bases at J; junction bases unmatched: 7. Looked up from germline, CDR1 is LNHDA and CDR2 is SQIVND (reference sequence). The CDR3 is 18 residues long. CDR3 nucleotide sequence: TGTGCCAGTAGTATAGGGGGACTAGCGGATTATCACACCGGGGAGCTGTTTTTT. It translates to CASSIGGLADYHTGELFF.

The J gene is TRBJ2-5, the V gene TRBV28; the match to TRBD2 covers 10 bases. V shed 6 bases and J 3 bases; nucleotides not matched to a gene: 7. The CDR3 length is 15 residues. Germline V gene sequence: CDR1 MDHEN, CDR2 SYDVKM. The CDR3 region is CASRPRTSGEETQYF. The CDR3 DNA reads TGTGCCAGCAGGCCGCGGACTAGCGGAGAAGAGACCCAGTACTTC. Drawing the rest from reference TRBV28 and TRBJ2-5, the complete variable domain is DVKVTQSSRYLVKRTGEKVFLECVQDMDHENMFWYRQDPGLGLRLIYFSYDVKMKEKGDIPEGYSVSREKKERFSLILESASTNQTSMYLCASRPRTSGEETQYFGPGTRLLVL.

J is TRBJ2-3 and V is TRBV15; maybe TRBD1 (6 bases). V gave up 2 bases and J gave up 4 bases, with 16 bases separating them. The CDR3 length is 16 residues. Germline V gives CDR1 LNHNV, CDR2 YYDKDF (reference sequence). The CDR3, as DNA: TGTGCCACCAGCAGACAACAGGGAACGGGTGCAGATACGCAGTATTTT. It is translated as CATSRQQGTGADTQYF.

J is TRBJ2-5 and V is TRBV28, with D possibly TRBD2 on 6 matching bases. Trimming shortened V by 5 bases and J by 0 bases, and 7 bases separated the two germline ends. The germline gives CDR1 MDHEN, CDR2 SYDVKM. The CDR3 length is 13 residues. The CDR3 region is CASSSGYQETQYF. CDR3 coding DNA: TGTGCCAGCAGTAGCGGGTACCAAGAGACCCAGTACTTC.

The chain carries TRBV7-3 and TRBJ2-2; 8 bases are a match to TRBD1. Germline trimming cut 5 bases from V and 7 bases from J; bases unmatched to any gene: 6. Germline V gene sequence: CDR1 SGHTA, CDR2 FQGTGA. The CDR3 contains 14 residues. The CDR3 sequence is CASSRTGSDGELFF. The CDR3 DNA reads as TGTGCCAGCAGCAGGACAGGGTCGGACGGGGAGCTGTTTTTT.

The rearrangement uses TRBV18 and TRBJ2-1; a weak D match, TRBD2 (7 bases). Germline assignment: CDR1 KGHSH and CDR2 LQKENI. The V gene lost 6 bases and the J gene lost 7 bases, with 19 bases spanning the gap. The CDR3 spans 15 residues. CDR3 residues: CASSPYGGHGNEQFF. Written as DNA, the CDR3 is TGTGCCAGCTCCCCGTACGGGGGGCACGGGAATGAGCAGTTCTTC.

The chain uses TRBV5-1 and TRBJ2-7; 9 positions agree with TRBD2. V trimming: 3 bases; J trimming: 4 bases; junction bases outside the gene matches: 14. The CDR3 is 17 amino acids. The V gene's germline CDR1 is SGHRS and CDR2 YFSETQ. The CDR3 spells CASSSGWVRLAAYEQYF. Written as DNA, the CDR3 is TGCGCCAGCAGCTCGGGGTGGGTGCGACTAGCGGCATACGAGCAGTACTTC.

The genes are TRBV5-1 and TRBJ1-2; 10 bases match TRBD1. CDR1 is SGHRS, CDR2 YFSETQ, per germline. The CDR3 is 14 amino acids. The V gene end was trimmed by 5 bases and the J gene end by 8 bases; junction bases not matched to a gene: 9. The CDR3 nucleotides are TGCGCCAGCAGGCCCCCCGGGACAGGGGTGGGCTACACCTTC. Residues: CASRPPGTGVGYTF.

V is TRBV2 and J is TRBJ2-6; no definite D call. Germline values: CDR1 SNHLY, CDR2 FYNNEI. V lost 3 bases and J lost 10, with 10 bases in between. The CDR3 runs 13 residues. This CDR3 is CASSEGRLNVLTF. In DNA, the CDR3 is TGTGCCAGCAGTGAGGGTCGGCTTAACGTCCTGACTTTC.

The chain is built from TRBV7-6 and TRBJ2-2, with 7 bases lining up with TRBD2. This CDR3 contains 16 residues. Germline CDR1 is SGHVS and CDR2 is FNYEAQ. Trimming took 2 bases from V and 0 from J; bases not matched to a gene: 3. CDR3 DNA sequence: TGTGCCAGCAGCTTACTAGCGGTTACGAACACCGGGGAGCTGTTTTTT. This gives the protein CASSLLAVTNTGELFF.

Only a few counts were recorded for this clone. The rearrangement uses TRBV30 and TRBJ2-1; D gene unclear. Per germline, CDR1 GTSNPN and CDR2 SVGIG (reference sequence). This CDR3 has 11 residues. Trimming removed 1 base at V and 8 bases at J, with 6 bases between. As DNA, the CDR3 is TGTGCCTGGAGTGAAAGACATGAGCAGTTCTTC. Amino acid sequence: CAWSERHEQFF.

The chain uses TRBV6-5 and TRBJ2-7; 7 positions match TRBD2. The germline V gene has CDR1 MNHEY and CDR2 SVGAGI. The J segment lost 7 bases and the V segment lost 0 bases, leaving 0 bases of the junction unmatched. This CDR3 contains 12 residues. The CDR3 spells CASSYSGGEQYF. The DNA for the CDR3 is TGTGCCAGCAGTTACTCGGGAGGGGAGCAGTACTTC.

Here the CDR3 reads CASSIDSSGELFF. Here the CDR3 DNA reads TGTGCCAGTAGTATAGACAGCTCCGGGGAGCTGTTTTTT. The chain is built from TRBV19 and TRBJ2-2; the D is unclear. The CDR3 contains 13 residues. Germline V gene data show CDR1 as LNHDA and CDR2 as SQIVND (reference sequence). V dropped 0 bases and J dropped 6 bases, with 5 bases sitting between them.

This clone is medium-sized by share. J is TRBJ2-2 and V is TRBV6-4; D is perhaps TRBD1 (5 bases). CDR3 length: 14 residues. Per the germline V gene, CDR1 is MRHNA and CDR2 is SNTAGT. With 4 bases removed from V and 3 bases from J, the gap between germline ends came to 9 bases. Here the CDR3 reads CASSARADTGELFF. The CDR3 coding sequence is TGTGCCAGCAGTGCCAGGGCGGACACCGGGGAGCTGTTTTTT.

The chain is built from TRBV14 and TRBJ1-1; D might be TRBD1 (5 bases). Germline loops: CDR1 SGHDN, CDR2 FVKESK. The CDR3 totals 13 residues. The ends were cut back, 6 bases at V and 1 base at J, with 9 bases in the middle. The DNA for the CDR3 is TGTGCCAGCAGTCCCGGGGGGAACACTGAAGCTTTCTTT. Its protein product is CASSPGGNTEAFF.

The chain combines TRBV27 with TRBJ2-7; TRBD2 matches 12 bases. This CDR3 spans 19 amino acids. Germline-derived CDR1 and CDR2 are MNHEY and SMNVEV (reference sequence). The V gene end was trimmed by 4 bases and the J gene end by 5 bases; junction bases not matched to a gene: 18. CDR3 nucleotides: TGTGCCAGCAGTTACCGACAGGGGTTGACTAGCGGGAGCCCCCACGAGCAGTACTTC. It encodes CASSYRQGLTSGSPHEQYF.

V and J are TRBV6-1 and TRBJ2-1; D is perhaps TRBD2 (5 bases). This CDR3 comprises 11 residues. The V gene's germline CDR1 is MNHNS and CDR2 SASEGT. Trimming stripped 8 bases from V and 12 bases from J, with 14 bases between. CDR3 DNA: TGTGCCAGCTCTGGCGGAGGAAGGCAGTTCTTC. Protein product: CASSGGGRQFF.